These 14 T cell receptor beta chains were all obtained from the same sample, sequenced in a study of cytomegalovirus exposure and HLA in healthy donors. The repertoire was sequenced with immunoSEQ multiplex PCR; TCRdb's copy has only in-frame clones and lacks some. The table has around 240,000 clones, around 91% seen once. Input material: PBMCs. The receptors stem from a young woman in good health and CMV-seronegative.

The V call is TRBV4-1, the J call TRBJ2-5; the D gene is possibly TRBD1 (6 bases). V was pared by 1 base and J by 3 bases, with 9 bases between. CDR3 size: 14 residues. CDR1 and CDR2 (germline): MGHRA, YSYEKL. In DNA, the CDR3 is TGCGCCAGCAGCCAAGTGGGGGCTAAAGAGACCCAGTACTTC. Translated, it gives CASSQVGAKETQYF.

This chain uses TRBV7-2 with TRBJ1-3; D perhaps matches TRBD1 (6 bases). The CDR3 has 15 residues. CDR1 SGHTA and CDR2 FQGNSA come from the germline V gene. V lost 5 bases to trimming and J lost 0 bases, with 11 bases between them. The CDR3 loop reads CASSRQASSGNTIYF. DNA for the CDR3: TGTGCCAGCAGCAGACAGGCCAGCTCTGGAAACACCATATATTTT.

V gene TRBV5-1 combines with J gene TRBJ1-1; 8 bases line up with TRBD1. Germline trimming cut 4 bases from V and 7 bases from J; bases unmatched to any gene: 9. Germline CDR1 reads SGHRS; CDR2 reads YFSETQ. The CDR3 sequence is 14 residues long. The CDR3 coding sequence is TGCGCCAGCAGCAGGGACAGGTCTATCGGTGAAGCTTTCTTT. Amino acids: CASSRDRSIGEAFF.

V is TRBV28 and J is TRBJ1-4; perhaps TRBD1 as D (5 bases). V shed 4 bases and J shed 2 bases, with 14 bases lying between them. CDR3 size: 16 residues. The germline gives CDR1 MDHEN, CDR2 SYDVKM. The CDR3: CASSSVRGLTNEKLFF. DNA of the CDR3: TGTGCCAGCAGTTCCGTGCGGGGACTGACTAATGAAAAACTGTTTTTT.

The gene calls are TRBV29-1 and TRBJ1-5; no clear D. The ends were cut back, 5 bases at V and 2 bases at J, with 10 bases in the middle. Germline V gives CDR1 SQVTM, CDR2 ANQGSEA. This CDR3 region has 13 residues. The CDR3 reads CSVRGIGNQPQHF. The CDR3 DNA reads TGCAGCGTTAGAGGGATAGGCAATCAGCCCCAGCATTTT.

The V gene is TRBV9, the J gene TRBJ2-2; D is unclear. The CDR3 consists of 15 residues. CDR1 and CDR2 from the germline V gene are SGDLS and YYNGEE. V lost 6 bases and J lost 0, with 12 bases in between. As DNA, the CDR3 is TGTGCCAGCAACCCGCGTATGACGAACACCGGGGAGCTGTTTTTT. Translation gives CASNPRMTNTGELFF.

The chain recombines TRBV7-3 with TRBJ2-1, with D unresolved. Germline-derived CDR1 and CDR2 are SGHTA and FQGTGA. This CDR3 is 13 amino acids long. Trimming stripped 4 bases from V and 2 bases from J, with 6 bases between. The CDR3 loop reads CASSSVTYNEQFF. DNA of the CDR3: TGTGCCAGCAGCTCAGTAACCTACAATGAGCAGTTCTTC.

This rearrangement joins TRBV4-3 to TRBJ2-5; D remains unclear. The V end lost 4 bases, the J end lost 5 bases, and 11 bases lay between the germline ends. Germline V gene lookup returns CDR1 LGHNA and CDR2 YSLEER. The CDR3 has 13 residues. CDR3 protein: CASSPRVGETQYF. Here the CDR3 DNA reads TGCGCCAGCAGCCCGAGAGTCGGGGAGACCCAGTACTTC.

The rearrangement uses TRBV5-1 and TRBJ2-1; 7 bases fit TRBD2. This CDR3 has 15 amino acids. V gave up 4 bases and J gave up 3 bases; unmatched junction bases: 7. The germline gives CDR1 SGHRS, CDR2 YFSETQ. The CDR3: CASSIERGVYNEQFF. The CDR3 DNA reads as TGCGCCAGCAGCATAGAGCGGGGAGTCTACAATGAGCAGTTCTTC.

The chain uses TRBV6-1 and TRBJ2-7, with D possibly matching TRBD2 (6 bases). V was pared by 2 bases and J by 3 bases, with 8 bases between. This CDR3 contains 13 residues. Germline values: CDR1 MNHNS, CDR2 SASEGT. The CDR3 is CASSESRGYEQYV. The CDR3 DNA reads as TGTGCCAGCAGTGAATCGCGGGGCTACGAGCAGTACGTC.

The gene calls are TRBV6-1 and TRBJ1-5; possibly TRBD1 for D (6 bases). Per germline, CDR1 MNHNS and CDR2 SASEGT. CDR3 length: 13 amino acids. The V end lost 10 bases, the J end lost 2 bases, and 12 bases lay between the germline ends. DNA for the CDR3: TGTGCCACGCACAGGGTGGGCAATCAGCCCCAGCATTTT. Its translation is CATHRVGNQPQHF.

The rearrangement uses TRBV27 and TRBJ2-1, with D tentatively TRBD2 (6 bases). The CDR3 covers 16 residues. Germline assignment: CDR1 MNHEY and CDR2 SMNVEV (reference sequence). Trimming shortened V by 0 bases and J by 6 bases, and 15 bases separated the two germline ends. In nucleotides, the CDR3 is TGTGCCAGCAGTTTATCGTGGCAGGGAGGACGCAATGAGCAGTTCTTC. It is translated as CASSLSWQGGRNEQFF.

The chain combines TRBV28 with TRBJ1-1; D is ambiguous. This CDR3 has 11 residues. Trimming cost V 5 bases and J 1 base, with 2 bases left between them. Germline V gene data show CDR1 as MDHEN and CDR2 as SYDVKM. The CDR3 region is CASSQNTEAFF. The CDR3 nucleotides read TGTGCCAGCAGTCAGAACACTGAAGCTTTCTTT.

This clone was picked up one time. This chain uses TRBV5-4 with TRBJ1-2; TRBD1 matches at 9 bases. The CDR3 totals 16 residues. Germline CDR1 reads SGHNT; CDR2 reads YYREEE (reference sequence). V gave up 0 bases and J gave up 4 bases; unmatched junction bases: 7. CDR3 bases: TGTGCCAGCAGCTTGGCCGCGACAGGGGGTGTCTATGGCTACACCTTC. Protein product: CASSLAATGGVYGYTF.